The 25 T cell receptor beta chains below all came from one sample that was sequenced in a study of T cell responses to AZD1222 COVID-19 vaccine. Data came from immunoSEQ multiplex PCR; TCRdb stores just in-frame clones and leaves some out. The sample lists fewer than 150,000 clones, under 95% occurring once. Sequenced here: peripheral blood, sampled on day 0 of AZD1222 vaccination. These receptors originate from an adult in good health.

The rearrangement uses TRBV5-1 and TRBJ2-3, with D possibly TRBD2 on 6 matching bases. This CDR3 contains 14 residues. Germline V lookup: CDR1 SGHRS, CDR2 YFSETQ. V was trimmed by 0 bases and J by 6 bases, leaving 11 bases between them. The CDR3 nucleotides read TGCGCCAGCAGCTTGGAGGCAGGGAGGGATACGCAGTATTTT. Protein: CASSLEAGRDTQYF.

The chain employs TRBV18 and TRBJ1-6; D unclear. The germline V and J ends were trimmed by 4 bases and 9 bases, with 13 bases remaining between them. The germline V gene has CDR1 KGHSH and CDR2 LQKENI. This CDR3 is 14 amino acids long. The CDR3 bases are TGTGCCAGCTCACGAGACGAGGCGGGTTCACCCCTCCACTTT. It encodes CASSRDEAGSPLHF.

The chain couples TRBV7-2 to TRBJ1-1, with a tentative D call TRBD1 (5 bases). CDR1 is SGHTA, CDR2 FQGNSA, per germline. The CDR3 spans 15 residues. V shed 1 base and J shed 0 bases, with 9 bases lying between them. This chain's CDR3 is CASSLEGLLNTEAFF. The CDR3 region has the DNA TGTGCCAGCAGCTTAGAGGGGCTATTGAACACTGAAGCTTTCTTT.

V is TRBV10-3 and J is TRBJ1-1; 7 bases line up with TRBD1. J gave up 2 bases and V 10 bases, and 4 bases lay outside the gene matches. The CDR3 length is 12 residues. Germline values: CDR1 ENHRY, CDR2 SYGVKD. The DNA of the CDR3 is TGTGCCAGCGGACAGGCAAACACTGAAGCTTTCTTT. It encodes CASGQANTEAFF.

The J gene is TRBJ1-2, the V gene TRBV30; no firm D call. Trimming took off 2 bases at V and 8 bases at J, with 12 bases between the two ends. Germline CDR1 reads GTSNPN; CDR2 reads SVGIG (reference sequence). The CDR3 runs 12 residues. DNA of the CDR3: TGTGCCTGGAGTCGGCAAAGCGAGGGCTACACCTTC. Translated, it gives CAWSRQSEGYTF.

V and J are TRBV28 and TRBJ2-7; D call uncertain. There are 12 residues in the CDR3. V gave up 4 bases and J gave up 1 base, with 5 bases separating them. CDR1 is MDHEN and CDR2 is SYDVKM in the germline V gene. The CDR3, as DNA: TGTGCCAGCAGTTCCTGGTCCTACGAGCAGTACTTC. This sequence encodes CASSSWSYEQYF.

This clone was observed a handful of times. The V gene is TRBV7-8, the J gene TRBJ1-6; possibly TRBD1 for D (6 bases). The CDR3 extends over 17 amino acids. Trimming stripped 3 bases from V and 5 bases from J, with 17 bases between. The germline CDR1 and CDR2 sequences are SGHVS and FQNEAQ. The CDR3, as DNA: TGTGCCAGCAGCTTCGGTCCACAGGGAGGGAATAATTCACCCCTCCACTTT. Its translation is CASSFGPQGGNNSPLHF.

The V gene is TRBV5-1, the J gene TRBJ2-2; perhaps TRBD2 as D (5 bases). Germline V lookup: CDR1 SGHRS, CDR2 YFSETQ. This CDR3 is built from 17 residues. V gave up 4 bases and J gave up 5 bases, with 21 bases separating them. The CDR3 region is CASSIQRESLGTGELFF. The CDR3 DNA sequence: TGCGCCAGCAGCATTCAAAGGGAGAGCTTGGGGACCGGGGAGCTGTTTTTT.

This chain connects TRBV7-2 to TRBJ2-3; D might be TRBD2 (7 bases). Trimming took off 6 bases at V and 9 bases at J, with 22 bases between the two ends. Germline CDR1 reads SGHTA; CDR2 reads FQGNSA. CDR3 size: 15 residues. CDR3 nucleotides: TGTGCCAGCAGTCCCTCCTGGCAATCGGGGGGCACGCAGTATTTT. Its translation is CASSPSWQSGGTQYF. Drawing the rest from reference TRBV7-2 and TRBJ2-3, the complete variable domain is GAGVSQSPSNKVTEKGKDVELRCDPISGHTALYWYRQSLGQGLEFLIYFQGNSAPDKSGLPSDRFSAERTGGSVSTLTIQRTQQEDSAVYLCASSPSWQSGGTQYFGPGTRLTVL.

The CDR3 sequence is CASSPIFLGPFAGVEQFF. In DNA form, the CDR3 reads TGTGCCAGCAGCCCGATCTTCCTCGGGCCCTTCGCGGGTGTTGAGCAGTTCTTC. V is TRBV6-2 or TRBV6-3 and J is TRBJ2-1; D is perhaps TRBD2 (5 bases). Germline lookup yields CDR1 MNHEY and CDR2 SVGEGT. CDR3 size: 18 residues. V was cut by 6 bases and J by 9 bases, with 30 bases left in between.

The table lists this clone with a count of one. This chain uses TRBV5-1 with TRBJ1-6; tentative D call: TRBD1 (5 bases). This CDR3 comprises 15 residues. Trimming left V 0 bases short and J 13 bases short, with 17 bases between. CDR1 is SGHRS, CDR2 YFSETQ, per germline. The CDR3 sequence is CASSLDTGPESPLHF. The DNA of the CDR3 is TGCGCCAGCAGCTTGGACACAGGCCCAGAGTCTCCCCTCCACTTT.

The V call is TRBV5-1, the J call TRBJ2-5; a weak D match, TRBD2 (6 bases). Germline values: CDR1 SGHRS, CDR2 YFSETQ. Trimming took off 2 bases at V and 2 bases at J, with 10 bases between the two ends. The CDR3 totals 14 residues. The CDR3 sequence: CASSFGDSQETQYF. CDR3 nucleotides: TGCGCCAGCAGCTTTGGGGACTCACAAGAGACCCAGTACTTC.

This clone was observed a single time. V and J are TRBV5-1 and TRBJ2-3; weak D call: TRBD2 (5 bases). CDR3 length: 15 residues. Germline loops: CDR1 SGHRS, CDR2 YFSETQ. With 0 bases removed from V and 2 bases from J, the gap between germline ends came to 10 bases. This CDR3 reads CASSLGLAVTDTQYF. The CDR3, as DNA: TGCGCCAGCAGCTTGGGTCTAGCCGTCACAGATACGCAGTATTTT.

The V and J genes are TRBV19 and TRBJ2-5; perhaps TRBD2 as D (6 bases). CDR3 size: 13 residues. V gave up 5 bases and J gave up 6 bases, with 13 bases separating them. Germline V gene data show CDR1 as LNHDA and CDR2 as SQIVND (reference sequence). CDR3 sequence: CASSETRPKTQYF. The CDR3 nucleotides are TGTGCCAGTAGTGAGACTAGACCGAAGACCCAGTACTTC.

J is TRBJ2-5 and V is TRBV11-2; possible D gene TRBD2, 5 bases. Germline V gene sequence: CDR1 SGHAT, CDR2 FQNNGV. The CDR3 is 14 amino acids. V was cut by 2 bases and J by 2 bases, with 9 bases left in between. CDR3 nucleotides: TGTGCCAGCAGCTTAACGGGGTCGCAAGAGACCCAGTACTTC. This translates into CASSLTGSQETQYF.

This chain joins TRBV10-2 and TRBJ2-1; weak D call: TRBD1 (6 bases). Germline values: CDR1 WSHSY, CDR2 SAAADI. Trimming pared 2 bases from V and 7 bases from J, leaving 12 bases between. The CDR3 length is 14 residues. CDR3 DNA sequence: TGCGCCAGCAGTGAGACTAGACAGGTTAATGAGCAGTTCTTC. This gives the protein CASSETRQVNEQFF.

This clone was counted once. The genes are TRBV2 and TRBJ2-7; no clear D gene. Germline V gene lookup returns CDR1 SNHLY and CDR2 FYNNEI. V was pared by 6 bases and J by 0 bases, with 6 bases between. This CDR3 region has 12 residues. The chain's CDR3 is CASSTNSYEQYF. CDR3 nucleotide sequence: TGTGCCAGCAGCACAAACTCCTACGAGCAGTACTTC.

This chain links TRBV7-8 with TRBJ2-7; D is perhaps TRBD1 (6 bases). The CDR3 is 15 residues long. From germline, CDR1 is SGHVS and CDR2 FQNEAQ. V lost 5 bases, J lost 7 bases, and 21 bases lay in between. CDR3 sequence (DNA): TGTGCCAGCAGCCTGGGGACACCTGCCCGGGGAGAGCAGTACTTC. Residues: CASSLGTPARGEQYF.

The rearrangement uses TRBV5-6 and TRBJ2-7; tentatively, D is TRBD1 (6 bases). V was shortened by 6 bases and J by 3 bases, with 22 bases between the two germline ends. The germline CDR1 and CDR2 sequences are SGHDT and YYEEEE. This CDR3 is built from 16 residues. The CDR3 is CASTLSGTHPVYEQYF. The CDR3 DNA reads as TGTGCCAGCACCCTGTCCGGGACACACCCCGTCTACGAGCAGTACTTC.

CDR3 in DNA: TGTGCCAGCAGCCCAATGGGGGGTTGGTCCTACGAGCAGTACTTC. It encodes CASSPMGGWSYEQYF. V and J are TRBV7-9 and TRBJ2-7, with D possibly being TRBD2 (6 bases). Trimming removed 5 bases from V and 1 base from J, with 15 bases in between. Germline loops: CDR1 SEHNR, CDR2 FQNEAQ (reference sequence). The CDR3 length is 15 residues.

This rearrangement joins TRBV10-3 to TRBJ1-1; 8 nucleotides align to TRBD1. The junction had 12 bases not matched to a gene; V was cut back by 8 bases and J by 4 bases. The germline V gene has CDR1 ENHRY and CDR2 SYGVKD. This CDR3 has 15 residues. The CDR3 DNA reads as TGTGCCATCGGTCTCAGGACAGGGAGAATCACTGAAGCTTTCTTT. Translation: CAIGLRTGRITEAFF.

This chain connects TRBV7-9 to TRBJ2-3, with TRBD1 as a possible D gene (6 bases). Germline-derived CDR1 and CDR2 are SEHNR and FQNEAQ (reference sequence). The CDR3 is made up of 15 amino acids. Trimming removed 0 bases from V and 1 base from J, with 8 bases in between. The DNA for the CDR3 is TGTGCCAGCAGCTTAGCGGGGGCGGGCACAGATACGCAGTATTTT. This translates into CASSLAGAGTDTQYF.

This clone appeared a few times. This CDR3 reads CASSQDTGSLVFF. In DNA, the CDR3 is TGTGCCAGCAGCCAAGATACTGGCTCTTTAGTGTTTTTT. The chain recombines TRBV3-1 (or the pseudogene TRBV3-2) with TRBJ1-4; D is undetermined. Trimming took 0 bases from V and 15 from J, leaving 14 bases between them. CDR1 is LGHDT, CDR2 YNNKEL, per germline (reference sequence). The CDR3 totals 13 residues.

The J gene is TRBJ1-2, the V gene TRBV10-3; 9 bases map to TRBD1. This CDR3 comprises 15 residues. Per the germline V gene, CDR1 is ENHRY and CDR2 is SYGVKD. J gave up 7 bases and V 2 bases, and 8 bases lay outside the gene matches. The chain's CDR3 is CAISEPTGGWSGYTF. CDR3 in DNA: TGTGCCATCAGTGAGCCTACAGGGGGCTGGAGTGGCTACACCTTC.

The chain is built from TRBV14 and TRBJ2-1; D ambiguous. Per the germline V gene, CDR1 is SGHDN and CDR2 is FVKESK. V was trimmed by 0 bases and J by 9 bases, leaving 6 bases between them. CDR3 length: 12 amino acids. DNA of the CDR3: TGTGCCAGCAGCCAAGATTTTGTTGAGCAGTTCTTC. It yields the protein CASSQDFVEQFF. Using reference TRBV14 and TRBJ2-1 for the parts outside the CDR3, the full variable domain is EAGVTQFPSHSVIEKGQTVTLRCDPISGHDNLYWYRRVMGKEIKFLLHFVKESKQDESGMPNNRFLAERTGGTYSTLKVQPAELEDSGVYFCASSQDFVEQFFGPGTRLTVL.